Listed here are 28 T cell receptor beta chains from one sample, sequenced in a study of blood T cells in healthy people across ages. A second PCR of 7 to 11 cycles used a sample-barcoded 5' primer and a J-beta primer mix. MiXCR, applied by TCRdb to the 5' RACE reads, yields one record per CDR3 protein. Seen here are about 800,000 distinct CDR3 sequences, nearly 60% observed once, and the top ten hold around 22%. Sequenced material: blood. The receptors derive from a man aged 30 to 39 in good health.

The CDR3 DNA follows: TGTGCCAGCACCATCTGGACGGGGTCCTACAATGAGCAGTTCTTC. Its translation is CASTIWTGSYNEQFF. The gene calls are TRBV2 and TRBJ2-1, with a possible D match to TRBD2 (5 bases). CDR1 is SNHLY and CDR2 is FYNNEI in the germline V gene. This CDR3 comprises 15 residues. Between the trimmed V and J ends, which lost 7 bases and 1 base, there was a span of 14 bases.

V and J are TRBV7-2 and TRBJ1-2, with 10 positions matching TRBD1. This CDR3 is built from 12 residues. CDR1 is SGHTA and CDR2 is FQGNSA in the germline V gene. With 4 bases clipped from V and 13 bases from J, the junction kept 6 bases outside the gene matches. CDR3 loop: CASSYDRGRPTF. CDR3 nucleotide sequence: TGTGCCAGCAGCTACGACAGGGGGCGCCCCACCTTC.

This clonotype was seen ten or more times. V gene TRBV7-3 combines with J gene TRBJ2-1, with TRBD2 matching over 13 bases. The V gene's germline CDR1 is SGHTA and CDR2 FQGTGA. V dropped 5 bases and J dropped 7; count of bases not matched to a gene: 5. This CDR3 has 15 residues. CDR3 sequence: CASSPGLAGVNEQFF. CDR3 nucleotide sequence: TGTGCCAGCAGCCCTGGACTAGCGGGAGTAAATGAGCAGTTCTTC.

This clonotype appeared a few times. The chain carries TRBV10-3 and TRBJ2-7, with a weak D call TRBD2 (5 bases). This CDR3 region has 14 residues. CDR1 and CDR2 from the germline V gene are ENHRY and SYGVKD. V was clipped by 1 base and J by 0 bases, with 7 bases between them. This CDR3 is CAISELGSSYEQYF. The DNA of the CDR3 is TGTGCCATCAGTGAGTTAGGGAGCTCCTACGAGCAGTACTTC.

V is TRBV20-1 and J is TRBJ2-7, with D possibly being TRBD2 (5 bases). Trimming took 5 bases from V and 2 from J, leaving 28 bases between them. The germline V gene encodes CDR1 DFQATT and CDR2 SNEGSKA (reference sequence). This CDR3 region has 18 residues. The CDR3 bases are TGCAGTGCTTCCCCGAGATCGCCGGTGAGGGTATTTCCCTACGAGCAGTACTTC. This encodes CSASPRSPVRVFPYEQYF.

V usage is TRBV5-5 and J usage is TRBJ1-2; D may be TRBD1 (5 bases). CDR1 is SGHKS, CDR2 YYEKEE, per germline (reference sequence). The CDR3 spans 15 residues. Trimming removed 3 bases from V and 4 bases from J, with 16 bases in between. CDR3 bases: TGTGCCAGCAGCTCCAACGGGGGAGGGTTCTATGGCTACACCTTC. Its translation is CASSSNGGGFYGYTF.

For the CDR3, the DNA is TGTGCCAGCAGCTTGGCCGCTGGCCTCCTAGGGGAGCAGTACTTC. Residues: CASSLAAGLLGEQYF. The chain couples TRBV5-4 to TRBJ2-7; D is unresolved. V gave up 0 bases and J gave up 7 bases, with 17 bases separating them. Germline CDR1 is SGHNT and CDR2 is YYREEE (reference sequence). The CDR3 contains 15 residues.

This chain links TRBV12-5 with TRBJ2-5; D is uncertain. CDR3 length: 13 amino acids. V was clipped by 6 bases and J by 5 bases, with 13 bases between them. Germline lookup yields CDR1 LGHNT and CDR2 FRNRAP. CDR3 in amino acids: CASGPNVAETQYF. The CDR3 DNA is TGTGCTAGTGGCCCTAACGTGGCCGAGACCCAGTACTTC.

Comments on this clonotype: The junction differs from germline at one of its ends, possibly a read error. The chain carries TRBV5-1 and TRBJ2-1; D gene unclear. Looked up from germline, CDR1 is SGHRS and CDR2 is YFSETQ. The CDR3 runs 11 residues. The CDR3 coding sequence is TGCGCCAGCAGCTTTGGACCTGAGCGGTTCTTC. It yields the protein CASSFGPERFF.

The table lists this clonotype with many counts. V gene TRBV12-3 or TRBV12-4 combines with J gene TRBJ1-1; D not certain. The V gene lost 0 bases and the J gene lost 3 bases, with 2 bases spanning the gap. CDR3 length equals 12 residues. The CDR3 region has the DNA TGTGCCAGCAGTTTAGCCTACACTGAAGCTTTCTTT. Its translation: CASSLAYTEAFF.

Remarks on this clonotype: The junction does not match germline at one end; this may be a read error. This chain connects TRBV14 to TRBJ1-6; D is perhaps TRBD1 (6 bases). The germline CDR1 and CDR2 sequences are SGHDN and FVKESK. The CDR3 contains 13 residues. This chain's CDR3 is CANSHSRGSPLHF. The CDR3 nucleotides are TGTGCCAACAGCCATTCCAGGGGCTCACCCCTCCACTTT.

The chain employs TRBV4-3 and TRBJ2-1; 8 bases map to TRBD2. V shed 4 bases and J 7 bases; nucleotides not matched to a gene: 15. CDR1 and CDR2 from the germline V gene are LGHNA and YSLEER. This CDR3 is 17 amino acids long. CDR3 protein: CASSRPTGLAGRNEQFF. The CDR3 DNA reads TGCGCCAGCAGCCGGCCAACCGGACTAGCAGGCCGGAATGAGCAGTTCTTC.

V gene TRBV4-2 combines with J gene TRBJ2-7, with no clear D. V was pared by 1 base and J by 11 bases, with 24 bases between. This CDR3 has 16 residues. Germline CDR1 reads LGHNA; CDR2 reads YNFKEQ. Written as DNA, the CDR3 is TGTGCCAGCAGCCAAGCAGGCAATAAACCTTGGGATGTGGAGTACTTC. This encodes CASSQAGNKPWDVEYF.

The rearrangement uses TRBV7-9 and TRBJ2-6, with 7 bases that match TRBD2. The germline gives CDR1 SEHNR, CDR2 FQNEAQ (reference sequence). Unmatched junction bases numbered 9, after V lost 9 bases and J lost 4 bases. The CDR3 runs 15 residues. CDR3 in DNA: TGTGCCAGTAAGCGGGGCTCGGAGGGGGCCAACGTCCTGACTTTC. Protein sequence: CASKRGSEGANVLTF. The full variable domain, with the rest looked up from reference TRBV7-9 and TRBJ2-6, is DTGVSQNPRHKITKRGQNVTFRCDPISEHNRLYWYRQTLGQGPEFLTYFQNEAQLEKSRLLSDRFSAERPKGSFSTLEIQRTEQGDSAMYLCASKRGSEGANVLTFGAGSRLTVL.

The chain combines TRBV10-3 with TRBJ2-7, with D perhaps TRBD1 or TRBD2 (5 bases each). CDR3 size: 14 residues. Looked up from germline, CDR1 is ENHRY and CDR2 is SYGVKD. Trimming took 10 bases from V and 5 from J, leaving 21 bases between them. The CDR3 DNA sequence: TGTGCCACCGATTCCGGGGCCCGAAGGAACGAGCAGTACTTC. Translation gives CATDSGARRNEQYF.

The chain recombines TRBV29-1 with TRBJ2-1, with D perhaps matching TRBD1 (8 bases). CDR3 length equals 13 residues. Trimming left V 7 bases short and J 8 bases short, with 18 bases between. The germline V gene encodes CDR1 SQVTM and CDR2 ANQGSEA. CDR3 protein: CSADRQGRDEQFF. The DNA of the CDR3 is TGCAGCGCCGATCGACAGGGGAGGGATGAGCAGTTCTTC.

The chain uses TRBV20-1 and TRBJ2-7; 15 bases line up with TRBD2. Germline CDR1 is DFQATT and CDR2 is SNEGSKA (reference sequence). The CDR3 runs to 16 residues. V dropped 3 bases and J dropped 5; count of bases not matched to a gene: 8. CDR3 nucleotides: TGCAGTGCTAGGGGGGGGACTAGCGGGAGGCTGGACGAGCAGTACTTC. Its translation: CSARGGTSGRLDEQYF.

The chain combines TRBV27 with TRBJ2-1; D gene ambiguous. Germline values: CDR1 MNHEY, CDR2 SMNVEV (reference sequence). Trimming took off 5 bases at V and 7 bases at J, with 12 bases between the two ends. There are 13 residues in the CDR3. The CDR3 here is CASSVSLGNEQFF. The DNA of the CDR3 is TGTGCCAGCAGTGTAAGTCTGGGGAATGAGCAGTTCTTC.

In its sample, this clonotype was seen a few times. The chain employs TRBV11-1 and TRBJ2-5; D not resolved. This CDR3 is 13 amino acids long. V was trimmed by 5 bases and J by 2 bases, leaving 9 bases between them. Germline V lookup: CDR1 SGHAT, CDR2 FQDESV (reference sequence). The CDR3 nucleotides read TGTGCCAGCAGCACCTCAGGTCAAGAGACCCAGTACTTC. Translated: CASSTSGQETQYF. Supplemented by reference TRBV11-1 and TRBJ2-5, the full variable domain reads EAEVAQSPRYKITEKSQAVAFWCDPISGHATLYWYRQILGQGPELLVQFQDESVVDDSQLPKDRFSAERLKGVDSTLKIQPAELGDSAMYLCASSTSGQETQYFGPGTRLLVL.

The chain carries TRBV12-3 or TRBV12-4 and TRBJ1-2, with no clear D. The CDR3 has 13 amino acids. Trimming shortened V by 6 bases and J by 7 bases, and 15 bases separated the two germline ends. The CDR3 region is CASRADGLIGYTF. The CDR3 DNA reads as TGTGCCAGCAGGGCCGACGGCTTGATTGGCTACACCTTC.

The DNA for the CDR3 is TGTGCCCAGCGGCTAGCGGGAGTCGGGGATGAGCAGTACTTC. This encodes CAQRLAGVGDEQYF. This chain uses TRBV21-1 with TRBJ2-5; TRBD2 reflects the table's D call only, with no check against the DNA. TRBV21-1 is given as a pseudogene. The CDR3 length is 14 residues.

The rearrangement joins TRBV6-1 to TRBJ2-7; the D is unclear. CDR1 is MNHNS, CDR2 SASEGT, per germline. The CDR3 runs to 11 residues. V lost 8 bases, J lost 6 bases, and 11 bases lay in between. The CDR3 loop is CASSTWREQYF. CDR3 in DNA: TGTGCCAGCTCAACCTGGCGCGAGCAGTACTTC.

The V call is TRBV20-1, the J call TRBJ1-1, with unresolved D. The germline gives CDR1 DFQATT, CDR2 SNEGSKA (reference sequence). The V and J ends lost 0 bases and 6 bases respectively, with 8 bases between them. The CDR3 loop spans 12 amino acids. CDR3 region: CSARDFQAEAFF. CDR3 nucleotides: TGCAGTGCTAGAGATTTTCAGGCTGAAGCTTTCTTT.

The chain is built from TRBV12-3 or TRBV12-4 and TRBJ1-4, with 9 bases matching TRBD1. CDR3 length: 14 residues. V lost 5 bases and J lost 8; bases outside the gene matches: 6. The CDR3 DNA reads as TGTGCCAGCAGTACGGACAGGGGAGGCGAAAAACTGTTTTTT. It encodes CASSTDRGGEKLFF.

This clonotype came up once. V and J are TRBV3-1 and TRBJ2-7; D ambiguous. V lost 3 bases and J 4 bases, leaving 19 bases between the germline ends. The CDR3 spans 16 residues. Germline V CDR1 and CDR2: LGHDT, YNNKEL (reference sequence). The CDR3 DNA sequence: TGTGCCAGCAGCCATACCTTTGCCCAGGCCCCGTACGAGCAGTACTTC. This sequence encodes CASSHTFAQAPYEQYF.

This chain links TRBV6-1 with TRBJ2-7; D is uncertain. Germline CDR1 reads MNHNS; CDR2 reads SASEGT. Trimming removed 1 base at V and 3 bases at J, with 4 bases between. The CDR3 loop spans 12 amino acids. The CDR3 DNA is TGTGCCAGCAGTGAAGTTGGCTACGAGCAGTACTTC. Translation: CASSEVGYEQYF.

The chain uses TRBV20-1 and TRBJ2-1, with TRBD1 matching 7 bases. In germline, CDR1 is DFQATT, CDR2 SNEGSKA (reference sequence). This CDR3 has 14 amino acids. J lost 4 bases, V lost 8 bases, and 11 bases had no gene match. The DNA of the CDR3 is TGCAGTTGGGTTAGGGACAGAGCTTACAATGAGCAGTTCTTC. It yields the protein CSWVRDRAYNEQFF.

This chain connects TRBV6-6 to TRBJ1-2; 8 nucleotides match TRBD1. The germline V gene has CDR1 MNHNY and CDR2 SVGAGI (reference sequence). The CDR3 covers 13 residues. Trimming at V came to 2 bases and at J to 6 bases, leaving 2 bases not matched to a gene. As DNA, the CDR3 is TGTGCCAGCAGTTACAGGACAGGGCATGGCTACACCTTC. The encoded protein is CASSYRTGHGYTF.